This T cell receptor beta chain is drawn from a study of cytomegalovirus exposure and HLA in healthy donors. Notes on the study in general: Of the V segments, some could not be distinguished, including TRBV6-2 and TRBV6-3, and were excluded. Sequences of the TCR beta chain were said to predict the HLA-A and HLA-B alleles of most subjects accurately. Clonal expansion was found to be greater in HLA-associated TCR beta chains than in equally common others in a later analysis.

The CDR3 is 14 amino acids. The J segment lost 4 bases and the V segment lost 5 bases, leaving 7 bases of the junction unmatched. Germline V CDR1 and CDR2: LNHDA, SQIVND (reference sequence). PCR used 60 Vbeta primers and 13 Jbeta primers. How the authors handled the data: An analysis that came later counted some 81 million unique TCR beta chains, approximately 10 million shared. TCRdb's copy holds only in-frame clones and misses some; the assay was immunoSEQ multiplex PCR. Clonal size and the V and J genes are those of that table, whereas D and trimming came from the DNA. The data contain around 130,000 clones, around 8.5% of them singletons. Concerning this clone itself: Its antigen remains unknown. Other DNA sequences within the sample encode an identical CDR3.

The source of this sequence is a man aged 35 to 55 in good health and CMV-seronegative. This rearrangement joins TRBV19 to TRBJ1-2; 7 positions agree with TRBD1. The sequenced material came from PBMCs. CDR3: CASSSPGGGYGYTF. CDR3 sequence (DNA): TGTGCCAGTAGTTCCCCAGGGGGAGGCTATGGCTACACCTTC.